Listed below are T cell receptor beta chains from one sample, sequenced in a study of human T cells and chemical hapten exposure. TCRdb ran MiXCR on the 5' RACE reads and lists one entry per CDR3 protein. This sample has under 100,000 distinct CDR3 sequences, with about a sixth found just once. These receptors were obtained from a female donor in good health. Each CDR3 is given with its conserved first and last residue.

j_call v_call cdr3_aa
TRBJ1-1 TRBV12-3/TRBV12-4 CASRWTAADAFF
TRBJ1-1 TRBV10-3 CAISGGEGRNTEAFF
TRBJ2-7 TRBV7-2 CASSPQGSSYEQYF
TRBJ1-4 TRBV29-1 CSVEMQSNEKLFF
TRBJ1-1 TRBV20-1 CSARDIFSGKNTEAFF
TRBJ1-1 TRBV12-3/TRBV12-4 CASIRDRKNTEAFF
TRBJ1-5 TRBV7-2 CASSATSGDGNQPQHF
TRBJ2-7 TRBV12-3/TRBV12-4 CASQDRVAYEQYF
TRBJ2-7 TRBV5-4 CASSLGPMESYEQYF
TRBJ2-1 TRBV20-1 CSARFRGTYNEQFF
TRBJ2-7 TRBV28 CASSLLERGRLKQYF
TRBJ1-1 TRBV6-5 CASSLNRGPEAFF
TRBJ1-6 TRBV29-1 CSVSRGANSPLHF
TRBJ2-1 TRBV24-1 CATSDATSTTYNEQFF
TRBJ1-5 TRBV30 CAWSVPPQGLGNQPQHF
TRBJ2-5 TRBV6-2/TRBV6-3 CASRMGLAGELYQETQYF
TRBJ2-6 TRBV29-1 CSVLAGAGANVLTF
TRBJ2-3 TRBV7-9 CASSLGYGGATTDTQYF
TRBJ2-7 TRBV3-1 CASSPDRSHEQYF
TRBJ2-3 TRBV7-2 CASSLLAYTDTQYF
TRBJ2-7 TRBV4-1 CASSPRGVPFSYEQYF
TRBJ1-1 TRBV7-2 CASSRDRAAPEAFF
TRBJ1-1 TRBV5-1 CASSLEGQNTEAFF
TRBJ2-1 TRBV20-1 CSARATSGSYNEQFF
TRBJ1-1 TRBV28 CASSLFGRQGDDAFF
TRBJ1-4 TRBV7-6 CASSPTAGTGTEKLFF
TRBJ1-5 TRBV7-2 CASSSGTGSQPQHF
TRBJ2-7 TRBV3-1 CASSQAGGSGTYEQYF
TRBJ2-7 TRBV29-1 CSVVTSGTYEQYF
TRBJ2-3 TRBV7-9 CASSLAAGFTDTQYF
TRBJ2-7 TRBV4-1 CASSQYPPGHGAYEQYF
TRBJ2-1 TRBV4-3 CASSQEGRFNEQFF
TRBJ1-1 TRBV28 CASSLQNTEAFF
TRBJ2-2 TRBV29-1 CSATGSRNTGELFF
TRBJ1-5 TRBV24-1 CATSGSPNQPQHF
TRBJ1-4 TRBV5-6 CASSLRDGATNEKLFF
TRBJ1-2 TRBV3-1 CASGTANGEHYGYTF
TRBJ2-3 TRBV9 CASSVSGNTDTQYF
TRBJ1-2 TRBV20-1 CSASGTTYGYTF
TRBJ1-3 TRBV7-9 CASSLAAGTGNSGNTIYF
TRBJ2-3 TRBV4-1 CASSQERLFTDTQYF
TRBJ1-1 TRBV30 CAWSRQGGNTEAFF
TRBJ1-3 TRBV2 CASSEWDTIYF
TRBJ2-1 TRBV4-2 CASSQERGPREQFF
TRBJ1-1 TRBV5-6 CASSLVPAGAEAFF
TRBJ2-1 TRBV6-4 CASSDTSGESYNEQFF
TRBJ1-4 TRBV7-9 CASSVGRNNEKLFF
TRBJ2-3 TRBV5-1 CASSLEGGGPDTQYF
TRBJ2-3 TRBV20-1 CSAAGTSASTDTQYF
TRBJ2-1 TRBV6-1 CASSVHTGLAGANEQFF
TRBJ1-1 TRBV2 CASTRDNNMNTEAFF
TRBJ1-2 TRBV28 CASSLTGYQSGYTF
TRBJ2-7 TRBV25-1 CASSRTRPHEQYF
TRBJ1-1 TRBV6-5 CASSYRRVRPEAFF
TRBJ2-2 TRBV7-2 CASSPRTSGGGTGELFF
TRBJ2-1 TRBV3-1 CASSQDKRGSSYNEQFF
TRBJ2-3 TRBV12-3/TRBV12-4 CASSRIGEGDTQYF
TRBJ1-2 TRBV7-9 CASSRQTGDDTF
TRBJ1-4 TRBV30 CAWSVVSGEKLFF